This T cell receptor (beta chain) was sequenced during a study of cytotoxic CD8 clonotypes in ibrutinib-treated CLL. Study-wide results and limits: Baseline clonality was higher than in age-matched healthy donors and moved in step with circulating CD8+ T-cell counts. Clonality rose at ibrutinib response and fell back toward baseline at progression.

The repertoire was sequenced with immunoSEQ multiplex PCR; TCRdb's copy has only in-frame clones and lacks some. In the table there are approximately 60,000 clones, 50% to 60% of which are singletons. CDR3 length equals 17 residues. Germline V gives CDR1 LGHNA, CDR2 YNFKEQ. The V segment lost 4 bases and the J segment 3 bases; nucleotides outside the gene matches: 12. A note on this clone: Its antigen is not known.

This clonotype originated in a human donor with chronic lymphocytic leukemia. The input for sequencing was PBMCs, taken at disease progression, from a patient treated with ibrutinib. The V call is TRBV4-2, the J call TRBJ2-1; 7 nucleotides agree with TRBD1. The CDR3 nucleotides read TGTGCCAGCAGCCCACCCTCTGGGACAGTCGACTACAATGAGCAGTTCTTC. Its protein product is CASSPPSGTVDYNEQFF.